This TCR beta chain was found in a study of T cell repertoires in cytomegalovirus infection. Study at large: Based on public TCR beta signatures, there were indications of CMV infection and of a matching HLA type.

This clonotype occurred many times. No antigen is known for it. The CDR3 runs 13 residues. Trimming shortened V by 5 bases and J by 4 bases, and 11 bases separated the two germline ends. Germline-derived CDR1 and CDR2 are MDHEN and SYDVKM. TCRdb re-called the reads through MiXCR, storing one row per CDR3 protein. Here the sample spans 200,000 to 250,000 distinct CDR3 sequences, around 6.6% being singletons. Overall study findings and caveats: Across the ex vivo response, the dominant clonotypes were HLA-C-restricted CMV-specific TCR beta clonotypes. CMV carriers having the relevant HLA were flagged by cumulative public TCR beta family frequency.

This rearrangement joins TRBV28 to TRBJ1-1; D remains unclear. This TCR was recovered from a human donor in good health (CMV status not recorded). Some clones in this sample may be carry-over from other donors' samples. Sequencing was done on a sample of PBMCs. The CDR3 bases are TGTGCCAGCAGTAAGGACCCTCTCACTGAAGCTTTCTTT. This gives the protein CASSKDPLTEAFF.